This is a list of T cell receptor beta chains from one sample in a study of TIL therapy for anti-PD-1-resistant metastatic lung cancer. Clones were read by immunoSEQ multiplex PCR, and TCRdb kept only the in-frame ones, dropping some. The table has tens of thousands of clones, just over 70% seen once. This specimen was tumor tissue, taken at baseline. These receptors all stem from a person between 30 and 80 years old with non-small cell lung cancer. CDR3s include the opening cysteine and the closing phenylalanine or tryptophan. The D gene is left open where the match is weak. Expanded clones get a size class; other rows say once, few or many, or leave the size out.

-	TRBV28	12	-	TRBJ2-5	CASQGDQETQYF	TGTGCCAGCCAGGGTGACCAAGAGACCCAGTACTTC
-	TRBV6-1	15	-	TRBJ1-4	CASSGTGWTNEKLFF	TGTGCCAGCAGTGGAACAGGGTGGACTAATGAAAAACTGTTTTTT
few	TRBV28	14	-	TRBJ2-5	CASSPPPPLETQYF	TGTGCCAGCAGTCCCCCCCCGCCTCTGGAGACCCAGTACTTC
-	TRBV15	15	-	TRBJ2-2	CATSRERTNTGELFF	TGTGCCACCAGCAGAGAGCGTACGAACACCGGGGAGCTGTTTTTT
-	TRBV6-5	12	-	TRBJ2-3	CASRTPTDTQYF	TGTGCCAGCAGGACTCCCACAGATACGCAGTATTTT
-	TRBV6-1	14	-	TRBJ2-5	CASSKRGSQETQYF	TGTGCCAGCAGTAAACGGGGGTCCCAAGAGACCCAGTACTTC
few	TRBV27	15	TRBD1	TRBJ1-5	CASSFGQGSNQPQHF	TGTGCCAGCAGTTTCGGACAGGGTAGCAATCAGCCCCAGCATTTT
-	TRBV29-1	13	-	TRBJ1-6	CSVGDGNNSPLHF	TGCAGCGTTGGGGACGGGAATAATTCACCCCTCCACTTT
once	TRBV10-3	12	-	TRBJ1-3	CAIKPAGNTIYF	TGTGCCATCAAGCCAGCTGGAAACACCATATATTTT
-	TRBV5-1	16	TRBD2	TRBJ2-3	CASSLVLAGVADTQYF	TGCGCCAGCAGCTTGGTGTTAGCGGGAGTGGCAGATACGCAGTATTTT
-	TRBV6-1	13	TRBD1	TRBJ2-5	CASRDRLQETQYF	TGTGCCAGCAGGGACAGGTTACAAGAGACCCAGTACTTC
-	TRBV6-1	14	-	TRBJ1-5	CASSGQRNNQPQHF	TGTGCCAGCAGCGGACAACGAAACAATCAGCCCCAGCATTTT
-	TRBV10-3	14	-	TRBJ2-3	CAISYDSFGDTQYF	TGTGCCATCAGCTACGACAGTTTTGGGGATACGCAGTATTTT
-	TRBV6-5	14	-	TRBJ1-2	CASSPGLYSYGYTF	TGTGCCAGCAGCCCAGGACTGTACTCCTATGGCTACACCTTC
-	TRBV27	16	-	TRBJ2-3	CASSWLGGASTDTQYF	TGTGCCAGCAGTTGGTTGGGGGGGGCTAGCACAGATACGCAGTATTTT
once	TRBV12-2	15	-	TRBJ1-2	CASRLALGPVYGYTF	TGTGCAAGTCGCTTAGCGCTGGGACCAGTCTATGGCTACACCTTC
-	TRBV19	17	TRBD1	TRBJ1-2	CASSMKDRGTRNYGYTF	TGTGCCAGTAGTATGAAGGACAGGGGCACCCGGAACTATGGCTACACCTTC
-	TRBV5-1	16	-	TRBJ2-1	CASSLVGTTIYNEQFF	TGCGCCAGCAGCTTGGTTGGGACAACAATCTACAATGAGCAGTTCTTC
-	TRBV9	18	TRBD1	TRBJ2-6	CASSVGVSQGAGANVLTF	TGTGCCAGCAGCGTAGGGGTTTCCCAGGGGGCTGGGGCCAACGTCCTGACTTTC
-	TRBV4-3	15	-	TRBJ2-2	CASSQEPVNTGELFF	TGCGCCAGCAGCCAAGAGCCAGTAAACACCGGGGAGCTGTTTTTT
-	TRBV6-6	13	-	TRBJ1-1	CASSLTGGTEAFF	TGTGCCAGCAGTCTAACGGGGGGCACTGAAGCTTTCTTT
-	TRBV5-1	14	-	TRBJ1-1	CASKSSAANTEAFF	TGCGCCAGCAAGTCGTCGGCAGCGAACACTGAAGCTTTCTTT
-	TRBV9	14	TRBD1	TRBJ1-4	CASSLGTGAEKLFF	TGTGCCAGCAGCCTAGGGACAGGGGCTGAAAAACTGTTTTTT
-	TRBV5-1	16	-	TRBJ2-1	CASSLIGQSRYNEQFF	TGCGCCAGCAGCTTGATCGGACAGTCCCGCTACAATGAGCAGTTCTTC
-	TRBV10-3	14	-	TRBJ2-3	CAIKGASSTDTQYF	TGTGCCATCAAAGGCGCTAGTAGCACAGATACGCAGTATTTT
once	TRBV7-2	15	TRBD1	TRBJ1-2	CASSLDRGFGYGYTF	TGTGCCAGCAGCTTAGACAGGGGTTTCGGCTATGGCTACACCTTC
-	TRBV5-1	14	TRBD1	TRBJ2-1	CASSLVAGGNEQFF	TGCGCCAGCAGCTTGGTAGCAGGGGGCAATGAGCAGTTCTTC
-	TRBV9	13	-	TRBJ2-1	CASSVGSYNEQFF	TGTGCCAGCAGCGTAGGTAGTTACAATGAGCAGTTCTTC
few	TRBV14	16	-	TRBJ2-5	CASSQELGGLGETQYF	TGTGCCAGCAGCCAAGAGCTCGGGGGGCTAGGAGAGACCCAGTACTTC
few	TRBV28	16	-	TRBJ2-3	CASSGRGGGYTDTQYF	TGTGCCAGCAGTGGGAGAGGAGGGGGCTACACAGATACGCAGTATTTT
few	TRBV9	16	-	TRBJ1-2	CASSVLQGALNYGYTF	TGTGCCAGCAGCGTACTACAGGGTGCCCTCAACTATGGCTACACCTTC
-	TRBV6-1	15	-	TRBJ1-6	CASSEAGEGHSPLHF	TGTGCCAGCAGTGAAGCGGGGGAAGGGCATTCACCCCTCCACTTT
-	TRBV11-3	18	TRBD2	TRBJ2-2	CASSLAPSGAITTGELFF	TGTGCCAGCAGCTTAGCTCCCAGCGGGGCTATAACCACCGGGGAGCTGTTTTTT
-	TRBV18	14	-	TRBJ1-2	CASSPPGTNYGYTF	TGTGCCAGCTCACCACCGGGGACTAACTATGGCTACACCTTC
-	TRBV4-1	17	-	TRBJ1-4	CASSQGIRAATNEKLFF	TGCGCCAGCAGCCAAGGCATTCGGGCCGCAACTAATGAAAAACTGTTTTTT
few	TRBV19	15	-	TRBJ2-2	CASVPGLPYTGELFF	TGTGCCAGTGTCCCGGGACTCCCTTACACCGGGGAGCTGTTTTTT
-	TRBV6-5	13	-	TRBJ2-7	CASTPGASYEQYF	TGTGCCAGCACCCCCGGAGCCTCCTACGAGCAGTACTTC
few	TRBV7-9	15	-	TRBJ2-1	CASHVLGSAYNEQFF	TGTGCCAGCCATGTCCTAGGTAGCGCCTACAATGAGCAGTTCTTC
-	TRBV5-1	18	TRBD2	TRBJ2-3	CASSSSRLATTSTDTQYF	TGCGCCAGCAGCTCATCCCGACTAGCGACTACAAGCACAGATACGCAGTATTTT
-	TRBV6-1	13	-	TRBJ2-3	CASSEDSTDTQYF	TGTGCCAGCAGTGAGGATAGCACAGATACGCAGTATTTT
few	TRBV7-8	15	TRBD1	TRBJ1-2	CASSGFGGGSSGYTF	TGTGCCAGCAGCGGCTTCGGAGGGGGCTCTAGTGGCTACACCTTC
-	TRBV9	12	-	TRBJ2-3	CASSVATDTQYF	TGTGCCAGCAGCGTAGCGACAGATACGCAGTATTTT
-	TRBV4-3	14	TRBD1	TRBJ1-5	CASSQDPGGQPQHF	TGCGCCAGCAGCCAAGATCCAGGGGGTCAGCCCCAGCATTTT